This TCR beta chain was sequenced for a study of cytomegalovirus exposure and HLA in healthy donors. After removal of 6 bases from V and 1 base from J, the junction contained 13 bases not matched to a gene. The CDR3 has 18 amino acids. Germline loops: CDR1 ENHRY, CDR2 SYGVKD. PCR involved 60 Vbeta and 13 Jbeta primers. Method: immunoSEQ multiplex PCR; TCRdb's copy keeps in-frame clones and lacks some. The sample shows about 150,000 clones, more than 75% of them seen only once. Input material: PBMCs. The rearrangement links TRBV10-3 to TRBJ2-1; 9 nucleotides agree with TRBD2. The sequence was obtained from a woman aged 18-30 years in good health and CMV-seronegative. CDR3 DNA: TGTGCCATCAGAGCCCCGGGGGGGCGGGAGGGTTCCTACAATGAGCAGTTCTTC. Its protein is CAIRAPGGREGSYNEQFF.